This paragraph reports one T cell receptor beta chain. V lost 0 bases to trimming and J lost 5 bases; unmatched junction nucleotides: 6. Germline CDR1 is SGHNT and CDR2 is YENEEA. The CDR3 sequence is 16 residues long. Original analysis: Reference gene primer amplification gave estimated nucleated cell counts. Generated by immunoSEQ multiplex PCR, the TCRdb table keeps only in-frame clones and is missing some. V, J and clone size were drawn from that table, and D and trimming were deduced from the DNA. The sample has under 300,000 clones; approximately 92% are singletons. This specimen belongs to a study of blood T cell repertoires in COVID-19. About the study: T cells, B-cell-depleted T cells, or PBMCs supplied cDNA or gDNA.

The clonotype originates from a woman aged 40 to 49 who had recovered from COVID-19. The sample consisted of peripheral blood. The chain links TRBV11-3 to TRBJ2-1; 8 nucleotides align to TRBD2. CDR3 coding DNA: TGTGCCAGCAGCTTAGACGGGGGGGGAACGAACAATGAGCAGTTCTTC. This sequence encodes CASSLDGGGTNNEQFF.